This T cell receptor beta chain was recorded in a study of control samples from healthy donors and cancer patients. Only in-frame clones appear in the TCRdb table, and some are missing; sequencing was by immunoSEQ multiplex PCR. The table includes roughly 200,000 clones, over 80% detected once. Germline values: CDR1 MNHEY, CDR2 SVGAGI. The CDR3 totals 13 residues. Trimming left V 4 bases short and J 3 bases short, with 10 bases between. The receptor's source is a young man in good health. The rearrangement joins TRBV6-5 to TRBJ2-7; possibly TRBD1 for D (6 bases). Input material: blood. CDR3 DNA sequence: TGTGCCAGCAGTTCGGACAGAAACTACGAGCAGTACTTC. This gives the protein CASSSDRNYEQYF.